This T cell receptor (beta chain) was captured in a study of blood T cell repertoires in COVID-19. Across the study: COVID-19 samples collected from the United States, Italy and Spain covered acute and convalescent phases. T cells, B-cell-depleted T cells, or PBMCs provided the cDNA or gDNA that served as material.

Original data processing: Amplification of reference gene primers provided the estimated nucleated cell counts. Some clones are missing from TCRdb's copy, which holds only in-frame ones; the method was immunoSEQ multiplex PCR. The V and J calls and clone size come from that table; D and trimming were worked out from the DNA. Here the sample spans 150,000 to 200,000 clones, more than 75% being singletons. This clonotype was obtained from a man aged 35-49 years with active or convalescent COVID-19. Input material: peripheral blood.

CDR3 amino acids: CAGTNRPYTGELFF. CDR3 nucleotides: TGTGCCGGTACTAATCGTCCCTACACCGGGGAGCTGTTTTTT. The genes are TRBV3-1 (or the pseudogene TRBV3-2) and TRBJ2-2, with D hard to call. V lost 11 bases, J lost 3 bases, and 16 bases lay in between. Per the germline V gene, CDR1 is LGHDT and CDR2 is YNNKEL (reference sequence). This CDR3 is built from 14 residues.